This TCR beta chain was sequenced for a study of blood T cell repertoires in COVID-19. Study-wide context: Whether acute or convalescent, the COVID-19 samples came from the United States, Italy and Spain. Sample material is recorded as cDNA or gDNA derived from T cells, B-cell-depleted T cells, or PBMCs.

Original handling: From reference gene primer amplification, estimates of nucleated cell counts were derived. Sequencing used immunoSEQ multiplex PCR; TCRdb keeps in-frame clones, though not all of them. That table supplies the V and J calls and clone size; D and trimming were determined from the DNA. This table has approximately 380,000 clones, roughly 85% appearing once. With respect to this clone: At the DNA level, this CDR3 is encoded by other sequences in the same sample as well.

CDR1 and CDR2 from the germline V gene are SNHLY and FYNNEI. The CDR3 consists of 12 residues. The J segment lost 6 bases and the V segment lost 4 bases, leaving 0 bases of the junction unmatched. The chain combines TRBV2 with TRBJ2-7, with 10 bases that match TRBD1. Sample: peripheral blood. This receptor was identified in a woman aged 18-29 years with acute or convalescent COVID-19. Written as DNA, the CDR3 is TGTGCCAGCAGTGGGACAGGGGGCGAGCAGTACTTC. The encoded protein is CASSGTGGEQYF.